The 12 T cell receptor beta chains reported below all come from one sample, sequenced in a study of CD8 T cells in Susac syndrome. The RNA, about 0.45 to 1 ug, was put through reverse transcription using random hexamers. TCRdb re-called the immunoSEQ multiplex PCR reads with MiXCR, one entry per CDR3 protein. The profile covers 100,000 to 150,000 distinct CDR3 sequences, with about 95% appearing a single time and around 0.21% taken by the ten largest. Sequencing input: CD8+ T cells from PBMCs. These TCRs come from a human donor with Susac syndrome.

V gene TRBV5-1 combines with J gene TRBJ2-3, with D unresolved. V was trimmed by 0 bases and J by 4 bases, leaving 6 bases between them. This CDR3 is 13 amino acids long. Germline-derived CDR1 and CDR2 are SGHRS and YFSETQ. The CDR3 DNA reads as TGCGCCAGCAGCTTGGTAAGCTCAGATACGCAGTATTTT. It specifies CASSLVSSDTQYF.

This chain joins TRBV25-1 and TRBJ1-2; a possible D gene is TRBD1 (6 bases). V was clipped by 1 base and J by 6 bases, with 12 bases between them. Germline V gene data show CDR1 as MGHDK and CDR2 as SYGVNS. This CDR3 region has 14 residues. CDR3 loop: CASSESRQVHGYTF. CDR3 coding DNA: TGTGCCAGCAGTGAATCTAGACAGGTCCATGGCTACACCTTC.

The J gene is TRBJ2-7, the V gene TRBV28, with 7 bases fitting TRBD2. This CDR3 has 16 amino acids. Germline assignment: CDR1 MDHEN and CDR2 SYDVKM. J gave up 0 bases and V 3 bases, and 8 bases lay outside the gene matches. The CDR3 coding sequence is TGTGCCAGCAGTTTTTTAACTGGGGGGGGCTCCTACGAGCAGTACTTC. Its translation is CASSFLTGGGSYEQYF.

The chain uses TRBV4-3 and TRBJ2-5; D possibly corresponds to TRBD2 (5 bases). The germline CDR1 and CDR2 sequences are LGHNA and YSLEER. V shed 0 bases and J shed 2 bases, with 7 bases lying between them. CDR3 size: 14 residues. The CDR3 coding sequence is TGCGCCAGCAGCCAAGATAGGACTCAAGAGACCCAGTACTTC. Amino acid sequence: CASSQDRTQETQYF.

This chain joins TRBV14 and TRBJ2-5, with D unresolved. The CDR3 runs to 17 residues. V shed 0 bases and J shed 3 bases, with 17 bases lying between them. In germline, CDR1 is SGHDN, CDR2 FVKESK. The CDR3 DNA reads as TGTGCCAGCAGCCAAGAATCTAGACGGACGGTAAAAGAGACCCAGTACTTC. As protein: CASSQESRRTVKETQYF. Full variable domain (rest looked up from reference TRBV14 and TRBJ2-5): EAGVTQFPSHSVIEKGQTVTLRCDPISGHDNLYWYRRVMGKEIKFLLHFVKESKQDESGMPNNRFLAERTGGTYSTLKVQPAELEDSGVYFCASSQESRRTVKETQYFGPGTRLLVL.

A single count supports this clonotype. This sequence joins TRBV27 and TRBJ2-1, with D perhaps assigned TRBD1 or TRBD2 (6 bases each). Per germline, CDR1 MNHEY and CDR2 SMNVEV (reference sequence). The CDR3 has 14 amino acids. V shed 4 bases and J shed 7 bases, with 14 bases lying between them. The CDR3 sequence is CASSSTTGTNEQFF. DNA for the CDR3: TGTGCCAGCAGTTCAACCACAGGGACTAATGAGCAGTTCTTC.

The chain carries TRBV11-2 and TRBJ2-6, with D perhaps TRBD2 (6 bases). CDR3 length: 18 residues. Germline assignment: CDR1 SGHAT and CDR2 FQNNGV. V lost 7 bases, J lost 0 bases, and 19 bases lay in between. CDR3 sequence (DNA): TGTGCCAGCACCGTGGCCGGGGGTAGGATCTCTGGGGCCAACGTCCTGACTTTC. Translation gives CASTVAGGRISGANVLTF.

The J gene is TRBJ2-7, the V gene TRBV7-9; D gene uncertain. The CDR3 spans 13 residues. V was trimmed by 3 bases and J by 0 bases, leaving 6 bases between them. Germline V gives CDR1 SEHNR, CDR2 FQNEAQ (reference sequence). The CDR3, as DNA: TGTGCCAGCAGCTTCCTAACCTCCTACGAGCAGTACTTC. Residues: CASSFLTSYEQYF.

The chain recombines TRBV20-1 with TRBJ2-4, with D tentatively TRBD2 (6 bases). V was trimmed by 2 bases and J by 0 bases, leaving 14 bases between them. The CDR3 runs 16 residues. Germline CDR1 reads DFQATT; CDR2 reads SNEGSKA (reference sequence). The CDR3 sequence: CSARPGLGGAKNIQYF. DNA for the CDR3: TGCAGTGCTAGACCCGGATTGGGGGGAGCCAAAAACATTCAGTACTTC.

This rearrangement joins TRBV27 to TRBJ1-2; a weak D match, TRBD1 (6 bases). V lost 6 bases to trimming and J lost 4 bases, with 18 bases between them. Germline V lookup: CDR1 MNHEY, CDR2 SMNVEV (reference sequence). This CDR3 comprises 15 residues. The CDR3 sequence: CASSDQQGGVYGYTF. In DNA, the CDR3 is TGTGCCAGCAGCGACCAACAGGGAGGGGTCTATGGCTACACCTTC.

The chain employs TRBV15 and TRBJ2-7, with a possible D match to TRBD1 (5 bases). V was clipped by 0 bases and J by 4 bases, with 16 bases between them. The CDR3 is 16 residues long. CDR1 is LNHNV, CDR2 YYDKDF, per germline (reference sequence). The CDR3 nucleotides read TGTGCCACCAGCAGAGATAGTGACAGTCCGATTTACGAGCAGTACTTC. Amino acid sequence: CATSRDSDSPIYEQYF.

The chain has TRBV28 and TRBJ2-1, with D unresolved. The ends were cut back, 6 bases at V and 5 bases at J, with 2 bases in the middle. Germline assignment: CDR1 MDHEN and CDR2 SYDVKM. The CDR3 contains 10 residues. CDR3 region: CASRNNEQFF. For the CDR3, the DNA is TGTGCCAGCAGGAACAATGAGCAGTTCTTC.